The 20 T cell receptor beta chains reported below all come from one sample, sequenced in a study of T cells in localized non-small cell lung cancer. TCRdb's table, derived via immunoSEQ multiplex PCR, lists solely in-frame clones and lacks some. The sample lists approximately 41,000 clones, roughly nine tenths seen once, with more than 9% in the top ten. The starting material was PBMCs, obtained before any cancer treatment. These receptor sequences come from a woman aged 40-69 years with stage II lung adenocarcinoma.

The chain is built from TRBV10-3 and TRBJ2-7; 7 bases line up with TRBD2. J lost 2 bases, V lost 2 bases, and 3 bases had no gene match. From germline, CDR1 is ENHRY and CDR2 SYGVKD. The CDR3 covers 14 residues. The CDR3 here is CAISEGLVTYEQYF. The CDR3 DNA reads TGTGCCATCAGTGAGGGACTAGTAACCTACGAGCAGTACTTC.

This clone occurred a few times. The chain is built from TRBV7-2 and TRBJ1-1; no clear D gene. The V gene lost 6 bases and the J gene lost 0 bases, with 8 bases spanning the gap. The CDR3 has 13 residues. Germline CDR1 reads SGHTA; CDR2 reads FQGNSA. CDR3 amino acids: CASSPEMNTEAFF. In nucleotides, the CDR3 is TGTGCCAGCAGTCCTGAGATGAACACTGAAGCTTTCTTT.

The genes are TRBV5-1 and TRBJ2-1; 9 bases are a match to TRBD2. Germline V CDR1 and CDR2: SGHRS, YFSETQ. This CDR3 is 15 amino acids long. V lost 0 bases, J lost 9 bases, and 7 bases stayed unmatched. The CDR3 is CASSLVAGAELEQFF. CDR3 sequence (DNA): TGCGCCAGCAGCTTGGTAGCGGGAGCCGAACTTGAGCAGTTCTTC.

In its sample, this clone was seen a few times. The chain carries TRBV7-2 and TRBJ1-4; D remains ambiguous. V was shortened by 4 bases and J by 4 bases, with 7 bases between the two germline ends. Germline-derived CDR1 and CDR2 are SGHTA and FQGNSA. The CDR3 sequence is 13 residues long. The CDR3 is CASSYGSNEKLFF. CDR3 nucleotide sequence: TGTGCCAGCAGCTACGGGAGTAATGAAAAACTGTTTTTT.

This clone was picked up a small number of times. This chain joins TRBV9 and TRBJ1-6, with D possibly being TRBD1 (5 bases). The CDR3 has 14 residues. Trimming cost V 6 bases and J 8 bases, with 15 bases left between them. CDR1 is SGDLS, CDR2 YYNGEE, per germline. The CDR3 here is CASNPDSPDSPLHF. CDR3 DNA: TGTGCCAGCAACCCAGACAGCCCGGATTCACCCCTCCACTTT.

The genes are TRBV18 and TRBJ1-1; D uncertain. The V and J ends lost 5 bases and 1 base respectively, with 14 bases between them. Germline V gives CDR1 KGHSH, CDR2 LQKENI. The CDR3 sequence is 15 residues long. The chain's CDR3 is CASSATRASNTEAFF. The CDR3 DNA reads as TGTGCCAGCTCAGCAACCCGGGCCTCGAACACTGAAGCTTTCTTT.

The chain uses TRBV7-2 and TRBJ2-1, with 10 bases matching TRBD2. Germline values: CDR1 SGHTA, CDR2 FQGNSA. The V gene end was trimmed by 3 bases and the J gene end by 4 bases; junction bases not matched to a gene: 3. This CDR3 spans 15 amino acids. CDR3 loop: CASSLERGGYNEQFF. CDR3 DNA: TGTGCCAGCAGCTTGGAGCGGGGGGGATACAATGAGCAGTTCTTC.

This clone was found once. This chain uses TRBV28 with TRBJ2-4, with D tentatively TRBD1 (5 bases). The germline CDR1 and CDR2 sequences are MDHEN and SYDVKM. CDR3 length equals 15 residues. The V and J ends lost 2 bases and 4 bases respectively, with 12 bases between them. CDR3 in DNA: TGTGCCAGCAGTTTACCGAGACAGACGAAAAACATTCAGTACTTC. Protein product: CASSLPRQTKNIQYF.

The chain's CDR3 is CASSLAGGGETQYF. In DNA form, the CDR3 reads TGTGCCAGCAGCTTGGCCGGGGGGGGAGAGACCCAGTACTTC. The chain uses TRBV5-4 and TRBJ2-5, with 8 bases fitting TRBD2. Germline V lookup: CDR1 SGHNT, CDR2 YYREEE (reference sequence). The CDR3 covers 14 residues. Trimming took 0 bases from V and 4 from J; bases not matched to a gene: 2. The whole variable domain, remainder taken from reference TRBV5-4 and TRBJ2-5, is ETGVTQSPTHLIKTRGQQVTLRCSSQSGHNTVSWYQQALGQGPQFIFQYYREEENGRGNFPPRFSGLQFPNYSSELNVNALELDDSALYLCASSLAGGGETQYFGPGTRLLVL.

This chain links TRBV30 with TRBJ1-1, with D possibly being TRBD1 (5 bases). Germline assignment: CDR1 GTSNPN and CDR2 SVGIG (reference sequence). This CDR3 is built from 11 residues. V shed 5 bases and J shed 3 bases, with 7 bases lying between them. CDR3 in DNA: TGTGCCTGGTTACAGGACACTGAAGCTTTCTTT. Its translation is CAWLQDTEAFF.

This clone was observed once. The J gene is TRBJ2-7, the V gene TRBV28, with D tentatively TRBD2 (5 bases). The germline V gene encodes CDR1 MDHEN and CDR2 SYDVKM. CDR3 length equals 14 residues. Trimming took 4 bases from V and 2 from J, leaving 12 bases between them. The CDR3 nucleotides are TGTGCCAGCAGTTCTGCGGGCCCCCCCTACGAGCAGTACTTC. This sequence encodes CASSSAGPPYEQYF. Together with reference TRBV28 and TRBJ2-7, the CDR3 gives the full variable domain: DVKVTQSSRYLVKRTGEKVFLECVQDMDHENMFWYRQDPGLGLRLIYFSYDVKMKEKGDIPEGYSVSREKKERFSLILESASTNQTSMYLCASSSAGPPYEQYFGPGTRLTVT.

The J gene is TRBJ1-6, the V gene TRBV29-1; maybe TRBD1 (5 bases). V shed 6 bases and J shed 6 bases, with 15 bases lying between them. This CDR3 has 14 residues. In germline, CDR1 is SQVTM, CDR2 ANQGSEA. The CDR3 sequence is CSVRAGGGNSPLHF. The CDR3 DNA follows: TGCAGCGTACGGGCCGGGGGGGGTAATTCACCCCTCCACTTT.

The chain has TRBV28 and TRBJ2-7; 7 bases are shared with TRBD1. The CDR3 is 17 residues long. Germline loops: CDR1 MDHEN, CDR2 SYDVKM. Losses at the gene ends were 5 bases for V and 0 bases for J; bases not matched to a gene: 13. The CDR3 sequence is CASSKPGQVGRSYEQYF. CDR3 bases: TGTGCCAGCAGTAAACCCGGACAGGTCGGTCGCTCCTACGAGCAGTACTTC.

The V and J genes are TRBV5-4 and TRBJ1-4; D perhaps matches TRBD1 (5 bases). Germline V lookup: CDR1 SGHNT, CDR2 YYREEE (reference sequence). The CDR3 loop spans 15 amino acids. The V gene lost 0 bases and the J gene lost 7 bases, with 13 bases spanning the gap. The CDR3 is CASSLALAGTEKLFF. The DNA for the CDR3 is TGTGCCAGCAGCTTGGCCTTGGCAGGGACTGAAAAACTGTTTTTT.

Comment on this clone: The same CDR3 is also encoded by other DNA sequences in this sample. The V call is TRBV7-3, the J call TRBJ2-3; 8 bases match TRBD2. Germline CDR1 is SGHTA and CDR2 is FQGTGA. With V trimmed by 4 bases and J by 3 bases, 12 bases remained unmatched. The CDR3 is 17 residues long. The CDR3 sequence: CASSSRLAGGPTDTQYF. The CDR3, as DNA: TGTGCCAGCAGCTCCCGCTTGGCGGGGGGACCGACAGATACGCAGTATTTT. Looking up the rest from reference TRBV7-3 and TRBJ2-3 gives the full variable domain: GAGVSQTPSNKVTEKGKYVELRCDPISGHTALYWYRQSLGQGPEFLIYFQGTGAADDSGLPNDRFFAVRPEGSVSTLKIQRTERGDSAVYLCASSSRLAGGPTDTQYFGPGTRLTVL.

The chain combines TRBV5-1 with TRBJ2-5, with D possibly matching TRBD2 (7 bases). The V and J ends lost 1 base and 5 bases respectively, with 21 bases between them. This CDR3 contains 17 residues. Germline V lookup: CDR1 SGHRS, CDR2 YFSETQ. The CDR3 DNA reads TGCGCCAGCAGCTTGCGGGGGGCTGAGAATTTGCGGGAGACCCAGTACTTC. Translation gives CASSLRGAENLRETQYF. The variable domain in full, with the rest retrieved from reference TRBV5-1 and TRBJ2-5, is KAGVTQTPRYLIKTRGQQVTLSCSPISGHRSVSWYQQTPGQGLQFLFEYFSETQRNKGNFPGRFSGRQFSNSRSEMNVSTLELGDSALYLCASSLRGAENLRETQYFGPGTRLLVL.

The chain is built from TRBV7-2 and TRBJ1-3; D possibly corresponds to TRBD1 (5 bases). Trimming removed 2 bases from V and 3 bases from J, with 14 bases in between. From germline, CDR1 is SGHTA and CDR2 FQGNSA. CDR3 size: 16 residues. CDR3 region: CASSLFSGGYGNTIYF. CDR3 sequence (DNA): TGTGCCAGCAGCTTATTTTCGGGGGGATATGGAAACACCATATATTTT.

The chain recombines TRBV11-2 with TRBJ2-7; a possible D gene is TRBD2 (6 bases). V was shortened by 5 bases and J by 2 bases, with 16 bases between the two germline ends. Germline CDR1 is SGHAT and CDR2 is FQNNGV. The CDR3 spans 15 residues. The CDR3 nucleotides are TGTGCCAGCAGCCCGCGGCGGGGTACCACCTACGAGCAGTACTTC. This sequence encodes CASSPRRGTTYEQYF.

In this sample, this clone turned up once. V and J are TRBV6-1 and TRBJ1-1; no clear D. CDR1 MNHNS and CDR2 SASEGT come from the germline V gene. V was shortened by 2 bases and J by 11 bases, with 15 bases between the two germline ends. This CDR3 is 13 amino acids long. As DNA, the CDR3 is TGTGCCAGCAGTGAAATGATAGGAGACCGCGCTTTCTTT. Amino acid sequence: CASSEMIGDRAFF.

The count of this clone is one. The gene calls are TRBV19 and TRBJ2-1, with D perhaps matching TRBD2 (5 bases). Trimming cost V 4 bases and J 2 bases, with 12 bases left between them. Germline CDR1 reads LNHDA; CDR2 reads SQIVND (reference sequence). This CDR3 is built from 15 residues. DNA of the CDR3: TGTGCCAGTAGTAATGAGCGGTTCGCCTACAATGAGCAGTTCTTC. Translation: CASSNERFAYNEQFF.